A selection of T cell receptor beta chains follows, all from one sample in a study of T cells in Graves' hyperthyroidism and ophthalmopathy. TCRdb fed the multiplex PCR reads into MiXCR, producing one record per CDR3 protein. This table holds 530,000 or so distinct CDR3 sequences, just over 45% found once. Sequenced material: peripheral blood or thyroid tissue (not recorded which). The source of these receptors is a young woman with Graves' hyperthyroidism. Each CDR3 is given with its conserved first and last residue. A D gene is named only where the DNA matches it firmly. Size tells how often a clone was seen (once, few, many) or the class of an expanded clone, and some rows leave it out.

TRBJ1-1 . TRBV29-1 many TGCAGCGTTTCAGGGACGAACACTGAAGCTTTCTTT CSVSGTNTEAFF
TRBJ1-1 . TRBV7-6 . TGTGCCAGCAGTCATGGGACATCGGCCTTGCTGAACACTGAAGCTCTCTTT CASSHGTSALLNTEALF
TRBJ2-7 . TRBV10-1 few TGTGCCAGCAGTGAAGCCGGCGGGTTTCGGGAGCAGTACTTC CASSEAGGFREQYF
TRBJ1-1 . TRBV7-9 . TGCGCCAGCAGCCAAGGAGTGGGCGAAGCTGAAGCTTTCTTT CASSQGVGEAEAFF
TRBJ1-1 . TRBV16 many TGTGCCAGCAGCCAATCGGGGGCAGAGGAAGCTTTCTTT CASSQSGAEEAFF
TRBJ2-6 . TRBV15 many TGTGCCACCAGCAGGGTGGGGGTAGGGGCCAACGTCCTGACTTTC CATSRVGVGANVLTF
TRBJ2-7 . TRBV20-1 . TGCAGTGCTAGAGATAGGGGGGAGCAGTACTTC CSARDRGEQYF
TRBJ1-5 TRBD1 TRBV12-3/TRBV12-4 many TGTGCCAGCAGTGTGGGACAGCAATTTCAGCCCCAGCATTTT CASSVGQQFQPQHF
TRBJ1-1 . TRBV2 . TGTGCCAGCAGTGAAGCGCTTGGGTTTGAAGCTTTCTTT CASSEALGFEAFF
TRBJ2-7 . TRBV11-3 . TGTGCCAGCAGCTCACTACTCTACGAGCAGTACTTC CASSSLLYEQYF
TRBJ2-7 TRBD1 TRBV4-1 many TGCGCCAGCAGCCAAGATTGGGACAGCTACGAGCAGTACTTC CASSQDWDSYEQYF
TRBJ1-1 . TRBV7-9 . TGTGCCAGCAGCTTACATACAGGGAACACTGAAGCTTTCTTT CASSLHTGNTEAFF
TRBJ1-2 . TRBV2 . TGTGCCAGCAGTGCAGGGGCGCGACAGGGCTACACCTTC CASSAGARQGYTF
TRBJ2-5 . TRBV20-1 once TGCAGTGCGGGACGTGAGGGGGAGACCCAGTACTTC CSAGREGETQYF
TRBJ2-1 . TRBV20-1 few TGCAGTGCTAGAAATCTGGATGAGCAGTTCTTC CSARNLDEQFF
TRBJ2-6 . TRBV7-2 many TGTGCCAGCAGCTTAGGGCCCCCCGGGGCCAACGTCCTGACTTTC CASSLGPPGANVLTF
TRBJ2-5 . TRBV25-1 . TGTGCCAGCTTGGTGGACAGCAGTCAAGAGACCCAGTACTTC CASLVDSSQETQYF
TRBJ2-7 TRBD2 TRBV30 . TGTGCCTGGAACGTCCGCGGGACTAGCGTAGGCCTGCAGTACTTC CAWNVRGTSVGLQYF
TRBJ1-6 . TRBV5-1 many TGCGCCAGCAGCATACAGGGTATTAATTCACCCCTCCACTTT CASSIQGINSPLHF
TRBJ1-1 . TRBV7-9 many TGTGCCAGCAGCTTATCTGTGTACGCTGAAGCTTTCTTT CASSLSVYAEAFF
TRBJ2-5 . TRBV29-1 . TGCAGCGGGAGTAGTGAGACCCAGTACTTC CSGSSETQYF
TRBJ2-7 . TRBV19 few TGTGCCAGTATTGGGAAGACAGGCTTAAACCGTTACGAGCAGTACTTC CASIGKTGLNRYEQYF
TRBJ2-5 . TRBV7-2 many TGTGCCAGCGAGGACCCTGGGAGAGAGACCCAGTACTTC CASEDPGRETQYF